The clone carrying this T cell receptor (beta chain) was observed many times. This sample is part of a study of T-cell memory formation after mild COVID-19. On the study more broadly: Largely, TCR clusters stayed within a single donor.

5'RACE with constant-segment primers built TCRalpha and TCRbeta cDNA libraries with UMIs. Using its own MiXCR run on the 5' RACE reads, TCRdb lists one record per CDR3 protein. The sample lists 200,000 to 300,000 distinct CDR3 sequences, about a sixth seen once, with around 20% in the top ten. The CDR3 runs to 13 residues. Germline V gene data show CDR1 as MGHRA and CDR2 as YSYEKL. After removal of 4 bases from V and 5 bases from J, the junction contained 3 bases not matched to a gene. The sequence was obtained from a man younger than 30 who had mild COVID-19 (a few samples of this study predate the infection). Cell type and time point are not known. Sequenced: PBMCs or a T cell subset sorted from them (not recorded which). The V call is TRBV4-1, the J call TRBJ2-7; 9 bases align to TRBD1. The CDR3 nucleotides are TGCGCCAGCAGCCCTGGACAGGGGAACGAGCAGTACTTC. It encodes CASSPGQGNEQYF.